A selection of T cell receptor beta chains follows, all from one sample in a study of T cell repertoires in cytomegalovirus infection. TCRdb re-called the reads with MiXCR, one entry per CDR3 protein. Altogether hundreds of thousands of distinct CDR3 sequences are present, less than 40% being singletons, with the ten largest covering 2.8%. The sequencing input was PBMCs. The receptors come from a human donor in good health (CMV status not recorded). Some clones in this sample may be carry-over from other donors' samples. Each CDR3 is given with its conserved first and last residue. A D gene is named only where the DNA matches it firmly. Clone size, where shown, is once, few, many, or a class for clones that have expanded.

abundance	d_gene	v_gene	j_gene	CDR3nt	CDR3aa
-	-	TRBV19	TRBJ1-2	TGTGCCAGTAGTATCCCCTCCGCGGGACAAGTACCAATCCGCTATGGCTACACCTTC	CASSIPSAGQVPIRYGYTF
once	TRBD1	TRBV19	TRBJ1-1	TGTGCCAGTCACAAACTCGGGACAGGGACCTTCGGCACTGAAGCTTTCTTT	CASHKLGTGTFGTEAFF
-	-	TRBV28	TRBJ2-7	TGTGCCAGCAGCCACCGGTCAACCCAAAGCGGACAGTACTTC	CASSHRSTQSGQYF
few	-	TRBV2	TRBJ2-1	TGTGCCAGCAGTGCGCCGACTACCCACAATGAGCAGTTCTTC	CASSAPTTHNEQFF
few	-	TRBV7-2	TRBJ2-1	TGTGCCAGCAGCTTAGCAACTACTACCGGGAGGCAGTTCTTC	CASSLATTTGRQFF
once	-	TRBV5-1	TRBJ2-7	TGCGCCAGCAGCTTGGAGAACGAGCCGTACTTC	CASSLENEPYF
few	TRBD1	TRBV20-1	TRBJ1-2	TGCAGTGCCGTTATACAGGGGGTAGGTGGCTACACCTTC	CSAVIQGVGGYTF
few	-	TRBV7-4	TRBJ2-1	TGTGCCAGCAGCTTAGTACAGGGTGGGCTCTACAATGAGCAGTTCTTC	CASSLVQGGLYNEQFF
-	TRBD2	TRBV29-1	TRBJ2-1	TGCAGCGTTGAACTAGCGGGATACTACAATGAGCAGTTCTTC	CSVELAGYYNEQFF
-	TRBD1	TRBV5-5	TRBJ2-5	TGTGCCAGCAGCCGGGGACAGGGGGAGAAAGAGACCCAGTACTTC	CASSRGQGEKETQYF
-	TRBD2	TRBV7-2	TRBJ2-1	TGTGCCAGCAGCCGACTAGCGGGGGTTTCCTACAATGAGCAGTTCTTC	CASSRLAGVSYNEQFF
-	TRBD1	TRBV19	TRBJ1-5	TGTGCCAGTAGTCTTCATCCCAGGGGGCATATGGGTCAGCCCCAGCATTTT	CASSLHPRGHMGQPQHF
few	TRBD1	TRBV28	TRBJ1-5	TGTGCCAGCAGAATCACAGGGGAGCCTCAGCCCCAGCATTTT	CASRITGEPQPQHF
-	-	TRBV6-5	TRBJ1-1	TGTGCCAGCAGTTCCAACCCGGGATATCAGAACACTGAAGCTTTCTTT	CASSSNPGYQNTEAFF
few	-	TRBV7-3	TRBJ2-2	TGTGCCAGCAGCTACGGGGGGCTGGGCACCGGGGAGCTGTTTTTT	CASSYGGLGTGELFF
few	-	TRBV20-1	TRBJ1-5	TGCAGTGCTAGGGGGGTTGATCAGCCCCAGCATTTT	CSARGVDQPQHF
many	-	TRBV7-2	TRBJ2-7	TGTGCCAGCAGTTCTACCGGACCAGGGACCGAGCAGTACTTC	CASSSTGPGTEQYF
-	-	TRBV6-2/TRBV6-3	TRBJ2-2	TGTGCCAGCAGAATTCGGGGGAGGAGCACCGGGGAGCTGTTTTTT	CASRIRGRSTGELFF
few	TRBD1	TRBV28	TRBJ1-2	TGTGCCAGCAGGACCGGGACAGGGGCCCCCCATCTCACTTTC	CASRTGTGAPHLTF
-	-	TRBV5-5	TRBJ2-1	TGTGCCAGCAGCTTGGCAGGGGACCTCTCCTACAATGAGCAGTTCTTC	CASSLAGDLSYNEQFF
many	TRBD1	TRBV7-8	TRBJ1-1	TGTGCCAGCAGCTTGGGACAGGAACTATTGAACACTGAAGCTTTCTTT	CASSLGQELLNTEAFF
-	-	TRBV12-3/TRBV12-4	TRBJ1-5	TGTGCCAGCAGTTTAGCGCGGGGACTCCAGAGGGATCAGCCCCAGCATTTT	CASSLARGLQRDQPQHF
-	TRBD1	TRBV12-3/TRBV12-4	TRBJ1-1	TGTGCCAGCAGTTTAGTGGGGCAGGGGGCGAGGAACACTGAAGCTTTCTTT	CASSLVGQGARNTEAFF